Listed here are 16 T cell receptor beta chains from one sample, sequenced in a study of T cells in Graves' hyperthyroidism and ophthalmopathy. The source material, RNA transcripts, was used to amplify TCR beta CDR3 regions. First-round RT-PCR of the TCR CDR3 relied on the HTBI primer set. TCRdb reprocessed the multiplex PCR reads with MiXCR, giving one entry per CDR3 protein. Altogether roughly 700,000 distinct CDR3 sequences are present, 30% to 40% being singletons, with the ten largest covering around 30%. Sequenced input: blood. All receptors derive from a woman aged 40 to 50 with Graves' hyperthyroidism.

Of note for this clonotype: Germline and junction disagree at one end, which may indicate a read error. This rearrangement joins TRBV7-3 to TRBJ1-4; no definite D call. The CDR3 runs 16 residues. CDR1 and CDR2 (germline): SGHTA, FQGTGA. CDR3 region: CASSQSKGSTNEKLFF. The CDR3 nucleotides are TGCGCCAGCAGCCAGTCGAAAGGTTCAACTAATGAAAAACTGTTTTTT. The full variable domain, rest sourced from reference TRBV7-3 and TRBJ1-4, is GAGVSQTPSNKVTEKGKYVELRCDPISGHTALYWYRQSLGQGPEFLIYFQGTGAADDSGLPNDRFFAVRPEGSVSTLKIQRTERGDSAVYLCASSQSKGSTNEKLFFGSGTQLSVL.

This clonotype came up a few times. The V call is TRBV6-5, the J call TRBJ1-2; TRBD1 matches at 7 bases. J was trimmed by 8 bases and V by 0 bases; bases with no gene match: 6. CDR1 and CDR2 (germline): MNHEY, SVGAGI. The CDR3 sequence is 14 residues long. CDR3 loop: CASSYSETGSGYTF. The CDR3 DNA follows: TGTGCCAGCAGTTACTCGGAGACAGGGAGCGGCTACACCTTC.

This clonotype came up a few times. The V call is TRBV7-2, the J call TRBJ1-6; D is ambiguous. Germline CDR1 reads SGHTA; CDR2 reads FQGNSA. The CDR3 loop spans 16 amino acids. Trimming stripped 5 bases from V and 8 bases from J, with 19 bases between. The CDR3 DNA follows: TGTGCCAGCAGCCAAGTTGCAGGCCAGAAGGATTCACCCCTCCACTTT. Translated: CASSQVAGQKDSPLHF.

The V and J genes are TRBV25-1 and TRBJ1-4, with a tentative D call TRBD1 (5 bases). Trimming removed 5 bases at V and 7 bases at J, with 14 bases between. The CDR3 consists of 14 residues. From germline, CDR1 is MGHDK and CDR2 SYGVNS. CDR3 nucleotides: TGTGCCAGCAGTATCGGGGGACCAGGTGAAAAACTGTTTTTT. It specifies CASSIGGPGEKLFF.

This clonotype was seen only a few times. Germline is not matched at one junction end, which may reflect a read error. The chain employs TRBV10-3 and TRBJ2-7, with a weak D call TRBD1 (5 bases). The CDR3 spans 12 residues. The germline V gene has CDR1 ENHRY and CDR2 SYGVKD. The CDR3 is CAVSDSSYEQYF. CDR3 DNA sequence: TGTGCCGTCAGTGACAGCTCCTACGAGCAGTACTTC.

A remark on this clonotype: A read error may produce the germline difference seen at one junction end. The chain joins TRBV10-3 to TRBJ1-4; D gene unclear. This CDR3 is 20 amino acids long. CDR1 and CDR2 (germline): ENHRY, SYGVKD. DNA for the CDR3: TGTGCCAGCAGTTACCGATCGATTAGCAGAATCCATGCAACTAATGAAAAACTGTTTTTT. Encoded protein: CASSYRSISRIHATNEKLFF.

The rearrangement links TRBV2 to TRBJ1-5; D is perhaps TRBD1 (6 bases). This CDR3 region has 15 residues. Between the trimmed V and J ends, which lost 6 bases and 3 bases, there was a span of 15 bases. Germline-derived CDR1 and CDR2 are SNHLY and FYNNEI. The CDR3 protein is CASRYGQSPNQPQHF. The CDR3 DNA reads as TGTGCCAGCAGATATGGACAGAGCCCCAATCAGCCCCAGCATTTT.

This clonotype was observed a few times. J is TRBJ1-2 and V is TRBV12-3 or TRBV12-4, with TRBD1 matching over 7 bases. The V gene end was trimmed by 2 bases and the J gene end by 4 bases; junction bases not matched to a gene: 10. The CDR3 loop spans 16 amino acids. The DNA of the CDR3 is TGTGCCAGCAGTTTATCTAAGGGGGCGGGCTCCTATGGCTACACCTTC. Translation gives CASSLSKGAGSYGYTF.

The genes are TRBV19 and TRBJ2-5, with 8 bases identical to TRBD1. The CDR3 sequence is 14 residues long. In germline, CDR1 is LNHDA, CDR2 SQIVND (reference sequence). V gave up 3 bases and J gave up 9 bases; unmatched junction bases: 9. This CDR3 is CASSIPGGSQPQYF. For the CDR3, the DNA is TGTGCCAGTAGTATCCCAGGGGGCAGTCAGCCCCAGTACTTC.

This clonotype has only a few counts. The J gene is TRBJ1-1, the V gene TRBV6-5; D call uncertain. Germline V lookup: CDR1 MNHEY, CDR2 SVGAGI. This CDR3 has 15 residues. Trimming removed 0 bases from V and 3 bases from J, with 11 bases in between. CDR3 nucleotide sequence: TGTGCCAGCAGTTACTCTGCGAGTGGGTACACTGAAGCTTTCTTT. Its protein is CASSYSASGYTEAFF.

This clonotype has ten or more counts. V gene TRBV9 combines with J gene TRBJ2-5; 8 bases are shared with TRBD2. Germline assignment: CDR1 SGDLS and CDR2 YYNGEE. J lost 5 bases, V lost 0 bases, and 3 bases had no gene match. This CDR3 is built from 14 residues. CDR3 region: CASSVGSGEETQYF. CDR3 sequence (DNA): TGTGCCAGCAGCGTAGGTAGCGGGGAGGAGACCCAGTACTTC.

The chain is built from TRBV3-1 and TRBJ1-2, with D unclear. Germline V gene data show CDR1 as LGHDT and CDR2 as YNNKEL (reference sequence). V lost 0 bases, J lost 0 bases, and 5 bases lay in between. The CDR3 sequence is 14 residues long. The CDR3 loop is CASSQEAANYGYTF. CDR3 nucleotide sequence: TGTGCCAGCAGCCAAGAGGCAGCTAACTATGGCTACACCTTC. The whole variable domain, filled in from reference TRBV3-1 and TRBJ1-2, reads DTAVSQTPKYLVTQMGNDKSIKCEQNLGHDTMYWYKQDSKKFLKIMFSYNNKELIINETVPNRFSPKSPDKAHLNLHINSLELGDSAVYFCASSQEAANYGYTFGSGTRLTVV.

About this clonotype itself: A read error may be the cause here, since a much bigger clone is one base away. The chain recombines TRBV7-9 with TRBJ1-2; 8 bases are a match to TRBD1. The CDR3 is made up of 15 amino acids. Per the germline V gene, CDR1 is SEHNR and CDR2 is FQNEAQ (reference sequence). J gave up 8 bases and V 4 bases, and 12 bases lay outside the gene matches. The CDR3 region has the DNA TGTGCCAGCAGCTACGGGACAGGCAAAATGTGGGGCTACACCTTC. Translating gives CASSYGTGKMWGYTF.

The rearrangement links TRBV5-8 to TRBJ2-7, with D possibly matching TRBD2 (6 bases). Germline lookup yields CDR1 SGHTS and CDR2 YDEGEE. Trimming cost V 0 bases and J 0 bases, with 13 bases left between them. The CDR3 length is 16 residues. The CDR3 here is CASSLGPSSGSYEQYF. The CDR3 nucleotides are TGTGCCAGCAGCTTGGGACCGAGTAGCGGCTCCTACGAGCAGTACTTC.

The chain is built from TRBV7-9 and TRBJ2-7; 9 bases fit TRBD2. The CDR3 spans 14 residues. V was clipped by 7 bases and J by 2 bases; unmatched bases: 6. Germline values: CDR1 SEHNR, CDR2 FQNEAQ (reference sequence). The CDR3 spells CASTSGAFTYEQYF. The CDR3 nucleotides read TGTGCCAGCACTAGCGGGGCCTTCACCTACGAGCAGTACTTC.

This chain joins TRBV4-2 and TRBJ1-4; TRBD1 matches at 7 bases. V shed 4 bases, J shed 0 bases, and the junction held 14 bases outside the gene matches. There are 19 residues in the CDR3. Germline values: CDR1 LGHNA, CDR2 YNFKEQ. CDR3 sequence (DNA): TGTGCCAGCAGCCTTCACCTACAGGGGATAGATGCAACTAATGAAAAACTGTTTTTT. Protein: CASSLHLQGIDATNEKLFF.